Detailed here is one TCR beta chain. The sample is drawn from a study of T cell changes during pregnancy in multiple sclerosis. TCRdb's table, derived via immunoSEQ multiplex PCR, lists solely in-frame clones and lacks some. This sample has some 100,000 clones, with approximately 94% found just once. This CDR3 region has 14 residues. Looked up from germline, CDR1 is SGHRS and CDR2 is YFSETQ. Trimming cost V 5 bases and J 6 bases; bases outside gene matches: 5. This receptor was obtained from a female donor with multiple sclerosis, enrolled in a pregnancy study. Sequences were derived from peripheral blood, sampled before pregnancy. The rearrangement uses TRBV5-1 and TRBJ2-1, with TRBD2 matching 10 bases. The CDR3, as DNA: TGCGCCAGCAGATGGGCTAGCGGGAGCAATGAGCAGTTCTTC. Protein product: CASRWASGSNEQFF.